This TCR beta chain was sequenced during a study of T cell repertoires in cytomegalovirus infection. Background on the study: Epitope selection comprised recently identified HLA-C-restricted CMV epitopes and well-studied HLA-B-restricted CMV epitopes. Public signatures in TCR beta pointed to CMV infection and matching HLA type.

MiXCR, applied by TCRdb to the reads, yields one record per CDR3 protein. The sample shows around 710,000 distinct CDR3 sequences, just under 30% of them seen only once. General study findings and limits: Carriage of CMV together with the relevant HLA was identifiable through cumulative public TCR beta family frequency.

CDR1 and CDR2 (germline): MNHNS, SASEGT. CDR3 length: 15 amino acids. V was pared by 7 bases and J by 6 bases, with 12 bases of the junction left unmatched. This clonotype was counted only a few times. Antigen specificity is unknown. The chain is built from TRBV6-1 and TRBJ2-1, with TRBD2 matching over 7 bases. This sample comprised cultured CD8+ T cells from PBMCs, obtained from culture after CMV antigen stimulation. The source is a human donor in good health (CMV status not recorded). Some clones in this sample may be carry-over from other donors' samples. This CDR3 is CASNHRTSVFNEQFF. The DNA for the CDR3 is TGTGCCAGCAACCATCGAACTAGCGTCTTCAATGAGCAGTTCTTC.